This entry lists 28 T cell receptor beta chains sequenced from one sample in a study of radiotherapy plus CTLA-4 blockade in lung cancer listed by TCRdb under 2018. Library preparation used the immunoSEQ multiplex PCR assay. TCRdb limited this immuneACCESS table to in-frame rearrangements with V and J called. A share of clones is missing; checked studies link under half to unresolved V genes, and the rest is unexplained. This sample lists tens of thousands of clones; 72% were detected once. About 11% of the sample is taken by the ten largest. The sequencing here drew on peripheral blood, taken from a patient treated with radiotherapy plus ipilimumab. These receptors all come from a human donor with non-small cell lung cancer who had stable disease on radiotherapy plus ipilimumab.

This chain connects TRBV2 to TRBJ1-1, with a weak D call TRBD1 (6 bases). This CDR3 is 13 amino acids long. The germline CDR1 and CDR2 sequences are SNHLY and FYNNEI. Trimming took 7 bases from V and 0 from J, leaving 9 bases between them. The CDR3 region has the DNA TGTGCCAGCAATCAGGGGATGAACACTGAAGCTTTCTTT. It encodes CASNQGMNTEAFF.

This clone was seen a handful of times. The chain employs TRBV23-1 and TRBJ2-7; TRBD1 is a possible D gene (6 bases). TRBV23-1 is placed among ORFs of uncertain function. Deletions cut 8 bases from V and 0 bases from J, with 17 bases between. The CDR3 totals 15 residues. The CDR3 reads CASGDPGTNSYEQYF. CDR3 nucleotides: TGCGCCAGCGGCGATCCCGGGACAAACTCCTACGAGCAGTACTTC.

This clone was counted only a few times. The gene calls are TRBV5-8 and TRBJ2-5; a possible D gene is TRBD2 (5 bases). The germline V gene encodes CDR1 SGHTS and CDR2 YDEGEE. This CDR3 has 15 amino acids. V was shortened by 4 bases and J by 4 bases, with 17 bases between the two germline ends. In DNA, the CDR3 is TGTGCCAGCAGCCCCCAGGTGGAGGTCGGAGAGACCCAGTACTTC. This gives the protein CASSPQVEVGETQYF.

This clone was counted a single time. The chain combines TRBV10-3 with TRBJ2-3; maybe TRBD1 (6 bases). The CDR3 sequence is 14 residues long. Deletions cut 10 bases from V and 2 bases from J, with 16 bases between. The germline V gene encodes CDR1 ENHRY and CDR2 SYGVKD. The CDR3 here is CASRDTQNTDTQYF. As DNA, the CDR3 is TGTGCCAGTAGGGACACCCAAAACACAGATACGCAGTATTTT.

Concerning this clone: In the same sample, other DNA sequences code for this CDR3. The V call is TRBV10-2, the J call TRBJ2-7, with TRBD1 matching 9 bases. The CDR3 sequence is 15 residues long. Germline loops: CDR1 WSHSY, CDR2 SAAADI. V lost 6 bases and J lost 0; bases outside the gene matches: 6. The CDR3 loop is CASRAGTGSSYEQYF. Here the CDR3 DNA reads TGCGCCAGCAGAGCTGGGACAGGGTCCTCCTACGAGCAGTACTTC.

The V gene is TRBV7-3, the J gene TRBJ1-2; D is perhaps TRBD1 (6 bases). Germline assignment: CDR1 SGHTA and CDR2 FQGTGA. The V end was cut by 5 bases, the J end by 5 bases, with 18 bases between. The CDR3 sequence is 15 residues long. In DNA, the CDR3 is TGTGCCAGCAGCCCAGAAGAGGGGGGGCTTTATGGCTACACCTTC. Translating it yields CASSPEEGGLYGYTF.

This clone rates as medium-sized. This CDR3 is CASSKVDRANSPLHF. DNA for the CDR3: TGTGCCAGCAGTAAGGTGGACAGGGCTAATTCACCCCTCCACTTT. The chain has TRBV5-6 and TRBJ1-6; 8 bases fit TRBD1. Losses at the gene ends were 5 bases for V and 6 bases for J; bases not matched to a gene: 7. The length of the CDR3 is 15 residues. Germline CDR1 is SGHDT and CDR2 is YYEEEE.

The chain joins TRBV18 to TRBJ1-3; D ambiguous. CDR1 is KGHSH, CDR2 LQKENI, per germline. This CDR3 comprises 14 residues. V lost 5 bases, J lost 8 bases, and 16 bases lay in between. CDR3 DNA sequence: TGTGCCAGCTCAGAGGCCAGTCCAATGGACACCATATATTTT. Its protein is CASSEASPMDTIYF.

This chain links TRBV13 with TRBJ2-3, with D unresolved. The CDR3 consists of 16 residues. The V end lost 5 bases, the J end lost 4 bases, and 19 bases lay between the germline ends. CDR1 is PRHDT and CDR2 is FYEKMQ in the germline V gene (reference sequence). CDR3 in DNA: TGTGCCAGCAGCGGCTCTCGGTGGCGCGGCGCAGATACGCAGTATTTT. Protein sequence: CASSGSRWRGADTQYF. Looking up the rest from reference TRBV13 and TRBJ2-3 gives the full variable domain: AAGVIQSPRHLIKEKRETATLKCYPIPRHDTVYWYQQGPGQDPQFLISFYEKMQSDKGSIPDRFSAQQFSDYHSELNMSSLELGDSALYFCASSGSRWRGADTQYFGPGTRLTVL.

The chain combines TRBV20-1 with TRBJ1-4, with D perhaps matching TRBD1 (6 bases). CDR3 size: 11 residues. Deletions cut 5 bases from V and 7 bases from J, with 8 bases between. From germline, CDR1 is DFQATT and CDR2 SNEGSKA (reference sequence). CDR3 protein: CSALQGEKLFF. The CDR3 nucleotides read TGCAGTGCTTTACAGGGTGAAAAACTGTTTTTT.

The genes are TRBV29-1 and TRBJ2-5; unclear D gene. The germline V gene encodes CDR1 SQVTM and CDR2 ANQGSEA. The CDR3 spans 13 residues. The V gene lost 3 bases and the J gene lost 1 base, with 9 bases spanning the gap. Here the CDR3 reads CSVDISPQETQYF. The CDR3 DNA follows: TGCAGCGTTGATATCTCTCCCCAAGAGACCCAGTACTTC. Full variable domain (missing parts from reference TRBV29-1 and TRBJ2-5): SAVISQKPSRDICQRGTSLTIQCQVDSQVTMMFWYRQQPGQSLTLIATANQGSEATYESGFVIDKFPISRPNLTFSTLTVSNMSPEDSSIYLCSVDISPQETQYFGPGTRLLVL.

CDR3 sequence: CASSLRGSGNTIYF. The CDR3 DNA reads TGTGCCAGCAGCCTCCGGGGCTCTGGAAACACCATATATTTT. The chain combines TRBV7-6 with TRBJ1-3; D unclear. CDR1 and CDR2 from the germline V gene are SGHVS and FNYEAQ. V was trimmed by 5 bases and J by 0 bases, leaving 8 bases between them. The CDR3 contains 14 residues.

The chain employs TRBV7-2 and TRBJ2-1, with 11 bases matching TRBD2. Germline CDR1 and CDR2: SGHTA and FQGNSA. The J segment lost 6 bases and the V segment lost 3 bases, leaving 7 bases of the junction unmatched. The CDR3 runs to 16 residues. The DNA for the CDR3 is TGTGCCAGCAGCTTTGATAGCGGGGGGGCCTTCAATGAGCAGTTCTTC. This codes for CASSFDSGGAFNEQFF.

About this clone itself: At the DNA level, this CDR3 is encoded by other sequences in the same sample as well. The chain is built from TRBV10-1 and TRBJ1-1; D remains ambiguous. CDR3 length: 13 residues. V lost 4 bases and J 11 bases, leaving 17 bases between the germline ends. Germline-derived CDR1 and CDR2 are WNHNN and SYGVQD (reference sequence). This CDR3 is CASSVLVNGEAFF. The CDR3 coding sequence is TGCGCCAGCAGTGTTTTGGTGAACGGGGAGGCTTTCTTT.

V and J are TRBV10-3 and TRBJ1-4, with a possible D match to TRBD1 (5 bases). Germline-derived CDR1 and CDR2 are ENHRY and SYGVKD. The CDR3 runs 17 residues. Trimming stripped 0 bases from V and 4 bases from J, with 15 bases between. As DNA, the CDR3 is TGTGCCATCAGTGAGTCGATCTTGGGGGGAAATAATGAAAAACTGTTTTTT. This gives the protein CAISESILGGNNEKLFF.

The CDR3 is CAWSVQGSTEAFF. CDR3 nucleotides: TGTGCCTGGAGTGTACAGGGCAGCACTGAAGCTTTCTTT. The rearrangement uses TRBV30 and TRBJ1-1, with a possible D match to TRBD1 (6 bases). Germline V lookup: CDR1 GTSNPN, CDR2 SVGIG (reference sequence). V lost 0 bases, J lost 4 bases, and 9 bases lay in between. This CDR3 has 13 amino acids.

The CDR3 nucleotides are TGTGCCAGCAGAAGGGACAGGGATGACAATGAGCAGTTCTTC. This gives the protein CASRRDRDDNEQFF. This chain joins TRBV2 and TRBJ2-1; 9 nucleotides agree with TRBD1. From germline, CDR1 is SNHLY and CDR2 FYNNEI. CDR3 size: 14 residues. V trimming: 6 bases; J trimming: 5 bases; junction bases outside the gene matches: 5.

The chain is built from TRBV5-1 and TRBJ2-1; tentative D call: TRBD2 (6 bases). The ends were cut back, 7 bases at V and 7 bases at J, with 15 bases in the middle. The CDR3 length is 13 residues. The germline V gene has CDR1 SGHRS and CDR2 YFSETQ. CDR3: CASRGFGPNEQFF. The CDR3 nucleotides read TGCGCCAGCCGGGGGTTCGGGCCTAATGAGCAGTTCTTC.

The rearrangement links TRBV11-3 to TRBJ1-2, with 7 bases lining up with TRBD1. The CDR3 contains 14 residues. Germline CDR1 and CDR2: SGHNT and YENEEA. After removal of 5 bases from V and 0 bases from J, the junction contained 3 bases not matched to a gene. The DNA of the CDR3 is TGTGCCAGCAGCGGGGACAGCACTAACTATGGCTACACCTTC. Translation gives CASSGDSTNYGYTF.

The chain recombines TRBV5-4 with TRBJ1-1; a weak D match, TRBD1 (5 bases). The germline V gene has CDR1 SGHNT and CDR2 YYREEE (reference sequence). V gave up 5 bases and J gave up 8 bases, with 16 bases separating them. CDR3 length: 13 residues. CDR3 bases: TGTGCCAGCAGTAGAGCGAGGACATACGAAGCTTTCTTT. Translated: CASSRARTYEAFF.

Here the CDR3 DNA reads TGTGCCAGCAGCACGACAGGGACTTTCGACTACACCTTC. Translated, it gives CASSTTGTFDYTF. The chain links TRBV5-6 to TRBJ1-2; 7 nucleotides align to TRBD1. Germline-derived CDR1 and CDR2 are SGHDT and YYEEEE. V lost 4 bases to trimming and J lost 10 bases; unmatched junction nucleotides: 10. This CDR3 is built from 13 residues.

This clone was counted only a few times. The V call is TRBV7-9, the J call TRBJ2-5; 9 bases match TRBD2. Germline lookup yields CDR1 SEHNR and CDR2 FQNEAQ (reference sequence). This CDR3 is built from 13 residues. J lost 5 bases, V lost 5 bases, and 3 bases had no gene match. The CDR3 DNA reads TGTGCCAGCAGCCCCACTAGCGGGGAGACCCAGTACTTC. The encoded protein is CASSPTSGETQYF.

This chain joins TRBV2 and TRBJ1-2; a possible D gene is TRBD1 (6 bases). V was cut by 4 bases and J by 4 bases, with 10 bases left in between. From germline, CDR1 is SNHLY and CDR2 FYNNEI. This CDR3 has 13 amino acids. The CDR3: CASSGTVSYGYTF. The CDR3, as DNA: TGTGCCAGCAGTGGGACAGTATCCTATGGCTACACCTTC. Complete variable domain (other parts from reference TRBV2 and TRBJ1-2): EPEVTQTPSHQVTQMGQEVILRCVPISNHLYFYWYRQILGQKVEFLVSFYNNEISEKSEIFDDQFSVERPDGSNFTLKIRSTKLEDSAMYFCASSGTVSYGYTFGSGTRLTVV.

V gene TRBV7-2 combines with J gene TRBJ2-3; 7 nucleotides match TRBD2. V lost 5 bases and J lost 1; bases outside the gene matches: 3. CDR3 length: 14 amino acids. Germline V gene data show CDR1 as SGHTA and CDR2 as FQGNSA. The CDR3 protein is CASSVTSGTDTQYF. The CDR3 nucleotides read TGTGCCAGCAGCGTCACTAGCGGCACAGATACGCAGTATTTT.

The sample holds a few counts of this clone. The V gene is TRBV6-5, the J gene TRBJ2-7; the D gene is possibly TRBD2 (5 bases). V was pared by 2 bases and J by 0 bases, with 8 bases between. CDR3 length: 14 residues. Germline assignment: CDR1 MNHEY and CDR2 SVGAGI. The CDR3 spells CASSYKRFSYEQYF. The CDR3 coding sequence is TGTGCCAGCAGTTACAAGCGGTTCTCCTACGAGCAGTACTTC.

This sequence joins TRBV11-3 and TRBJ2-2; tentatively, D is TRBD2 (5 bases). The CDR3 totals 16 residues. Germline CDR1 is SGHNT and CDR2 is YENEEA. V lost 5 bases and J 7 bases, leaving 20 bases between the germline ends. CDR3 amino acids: CASSHLPGKIGGELFF. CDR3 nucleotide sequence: TGTGCCAGCAGCCACCTCCCGGGGAAGATAGGCGGGGAGCTGTTTTTT.

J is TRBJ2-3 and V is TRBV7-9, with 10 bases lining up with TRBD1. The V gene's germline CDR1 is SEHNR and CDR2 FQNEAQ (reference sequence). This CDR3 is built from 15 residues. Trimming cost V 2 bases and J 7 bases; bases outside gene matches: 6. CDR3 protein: CASSLWDRGVNTQYF. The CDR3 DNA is TGTGCCAGCAGCTTATGGGACAGGGGTGTAAATACGCAGTATTTT.

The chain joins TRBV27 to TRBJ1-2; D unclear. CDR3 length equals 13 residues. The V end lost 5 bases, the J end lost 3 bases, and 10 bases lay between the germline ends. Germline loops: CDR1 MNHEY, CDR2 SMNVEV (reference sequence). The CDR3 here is CASSPKRDYGYTF. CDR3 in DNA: TGTGCCAGCAGTCCGAAGAGGGACTATGGCTACACCTTC.